The rows below give T cell receptor beta chains drawn from one sample of a study of T cell changes during pregnancy in multiple sclerosis. Assay: immunoSEQ multiplex PCR; the TCRdb copy retains only in-frame clones and omits some. The repertoire consists of 25,000 to 35,000 clones, with about nine tenths occurring once and the leading ten covering about 4.5%. The sample here was CD8+ T cells from peripheral blood mononuclear cells, taken in the second trimester of pregnancy. All receptors come from a female donor with multiple sclerosis, enrolled in a pregnancy study. CDR3s include the opening cysteine and the closing phenylalanine or tryptophan. The order of the fields is J gene, D gene, V gene, clone size, CDR3 DNA, CDR3 protein. The D gene is left open where the match is weak. Clone sizes are given selectively: once, few, many, or a class where the clone is expanded.

>TRBJ2-7|TRBD2|TRBV2|once
TGTGCCAGCCGGGATCTAGCGGGAGGAACTTCCTACGAGCAGTACTTC
CASRDLAGGTSYEQYF
>TRBJ1-2|TRBD1|TRBV5-1|-
TGCGCCAGCAGCGCGGGACAGGGAAACTATGGCTACACCTTC
CASSAGQGNYGYTF
>TRBJ2-5|TRBD1|TRBV25-1|-
TGTGCCAGCAGTGACCTCGGGACAGCTAAAGAGACCCAGTACTTC
CASSDLGTAKETQYF
>TRBJ1-1|-|TRBV23-1|-
TGCGCCAGCAGTCGAGGACTTCCTGAGGGAGTGAACACTGAAGCTTTCTTT
CASSRGLPEGVNTEAFF
>TRBJ2-7|-|TRBV2|-
TGTGCCAGCAGTACTAAAAACTCCTACGAGCAGTACTTC
CASSTKNSYEQYF
>TRBJ2-2|TRBD1|TRBV28|-
TGTGCCAGCGGTGAGGACAGGGTACTTACCGGGGAGCTGTTTTTT
CASGEDRVLTGELFF
>TRBJ1-1|-|TRBV7-9|-
TGTGCCAGCAGCTTAGGACTGTCGGGCACTGAAGCTTTCTTT
CASSLGLSGTEAFF
>TRBJ2-2|TRBD2|TRBV11-2|-
TGTGCCAGCAGCGTGACTAGCGGTGACACCGGGGAGCTGTTTTTT
CASSVTSGDTGELFF
>TRBJ1-2|TRBD1|TRBV5-6|once
TGTGCCAGCGGACAGGGGAACTATGGCTACACCTTC
CASGQGNYGYTF
>TRBJ2-1|TRBD1|TRBV11-3|-
TGTGCCAGCAGCTCCGGGACAGAGAGCTCCTACAATGAGCAGTTCTTC
CASSSGTESSYNEQFF
>TRBJ2-1|-|TRBV11-2|-
TGTGCCAGCAGCTCCCTTGGGGGCATAAGCTACAATGAGCAGTTCTTC
CASSSLGGISYNEQFF
>TRBJ2-7|TRBD2|TRBV27|-
TGTGCCAGCAGTTTATCAGCGGGAGGGCCCGACGAGCAGTACTTC
CASSLSAGGPDEQYF
>TRBJ2-1|-|TRBV6-1|-
TGTGCCAGCAGTGAAGATGTGACGGTTGAGGTAGGTGAGCAGTTCTTC
CASSEDVTVEVGEQFF
>TRBJ2-5|TRBD1|TRBV19|once
TGTGCCAGTAGTAGGGGACAGGGTGAGACCCAGTACTTC
CASSRGQGETQYF
>TRBJ1-2|TRBD1|TRBV5-1|once
TGCGCCAGCAGCCACGCCGGGACAGGGGCTGGCTACACCTTC
CASSHAGTGAGYTF
>TRBJ2-1|TRBD1|TRBV7-7|-
TGTGCTAGCAGCTTAGGGGAAGGACAGGGTTACAATGAGCAGTTCTTC
CASSLGEGQGYNEQFF
>TRBJ1-6|TRBD1|TRBV10-1|once
TGCGCCAGTATAGCCGGAAACAGGGGCGGGACACCCCTCCACTTT
CASIAGNRGGTPLHF
>TRBJ2-1|TRBD2|TRBV30|-
TGTGCCTGGAGGATCGGGGGGAACTCCTACAATGAGCAGTTCTTC
CAWRIGGNSYNEQFF
>TRBJ2-1|TRBD2|TRBV5-4|-
TGTGCCAGCAGCTTGCTAGCGGCCAATGAGCAGTTCTTC
CASSLLAANEQFF
>TRBJ2-7|-|TRBV27|-
TGTGCCAGCGGAACTAGCCTGGACGAGCAGTACTTC
CASGTSLDEQYF
>TRBJ2-3|-|TRBV7-7|-
TGTGCTAGCAGCCAGGAACCGTGGCGATCTAGCACAGATACGCAGTATTTT
CASSQEPWRSSTDTQYF
>TRBJ2-7|TRBD1|TRBV4-1|-
TGCGCCAGCAGCCAAGATCCAGGACAGGGGGCGCGGGAGCAGTACTTC
CASSQDPGQGAREQYF
>TRBJ2-3|TRBD2|TRBV29-1|-
TGCAGCGTTTGGCTAGCGGACACAGATACGCAGTATTTT
CSVWLADTDTQYF
>TRBJ1-5|TRBD1|TRBV27|-
TGTGCCAGCAGTTTGACAGGGGGAATCGGTCAGCCCCAGCATTTT
CASSLTGGIGQPQHF
>TRBJ1-1|-|TRBV7-9|once
TGTGCCAGCAGCTTAGGGGAGGGGGACACTGAAGCTTTCTTT
CASSLGEGDTEAFF
>TRBJ2-7|TRBD1|TRBV28|-
TGTGCCAGCAGACTTCGGGACAGTTACGAGCAGTACTTC
CASRLRDSYEQYF
>TRBJ1-2|-|TRBV6-6|once
TGTGCCAGCACCTACAGGCGTTACTATGGCTACACCTTC
CASTYRRYYGYTF
>TRBJ1-1|-|TRBV28|-
TGTGCCAGCAGTTTGTATCCGGGACAGAACACTGAAGCTTTCTTT
CASSLYPGQNTEAFF
>TRBJ2-1|TRBD2|TRBV7-9|-
TGTGCCAGCAGCTTAGCGGGAGGGTTCTACAATGAGCAGTTCTTC
CASSLAGGFYNEQFF
>TRBJ2-2|TRBD2|TRBV13|once
TGTGCCAGCAGCTTCGCAGATACCCCGGGAGGGCTAGGGGAGCTGTTTTTT
CASSFADTPGGLGELFF
>TRBJ1-1|TRBD1|TRBV5-5|-
TGTGCCAGCAGCAGGGGGACAGTTGGTGAAGCTTTCTTT
CASSRGTVGEAFF
>TRBJ2-7|-|TRBV7-9|-
TGTGCCAGCAGCTTAACCCCGTCCGGGTACGAGCAGTACTTC
CASSLTPSGYEQYF
>TRBJ2-1|TRBD2|TRBV5-6|-
TGTGCCAGCAGCTTGCGCGGGAGGACCTACAATGAGCAGTTCTTC
CASSLRGRTYNEQFF
>TRBJ2-5|-|TRBV7-7|-
TGTGCTAGCAGCTTAGCTCCAGCGCCTCAAGAGACCCAGTACTTC
CASSLAPAPQETQYF
>TRBJ2-7|TRBD1|TRBV4-3|once
TGCGCCAGCAGCCAAGAGTTGGCAGGGGGCTACGAGCAGTACTTC
CASSQELAGGYEQYF
>TRBJ2-3|-|TRBV19|-
TGTGCCAGTAGTATAGAGGCAGAGGGCGGGAGCACAGATACGCAGTATTTT
CASSIEAEGGSTDTQYF
>TRBJ1-2|-|TRBV11-2|-
TGTGCCAGCAGGATTTCGACAGCCGAGGACTATGGCTACACCTTC
CASRISTAEDYGYTF
>TRBJ1-1|TRBD1|TRBV6-1|-
TGTGCCAGCAGTCCAGGGGGAGGCACTGAAGCTTTCTTT
CASSPGGGTEAFF
>TRBJ2-7|-|TRBV27|-
TGTGCCAGCAGCCCGGGGCGGGCAGGGGCTACCTACGAGCAGTACTTC
CASSPGRAGATYEQYF
>TRBJ2-7|-|TRBV27|-
TGTGCCAGCAGTTTATTGTTCCCCAGGAGGGACCCGATGTACGAGCAGTACTTC
CASSLLFPRRDPMYEQYF
>TRBJ1-5|-|TRBV19|-
TGTGCCAGTCGCGAGCTTAGCAATCAGCCCCAGCATTTT
CASRELSNQPQHF
>TRBJ1-6|-|TRBV9|-
TGTGCCAGCAGCGTAGACGGCGGGGATTCACCCCTCCACTTT
CASSVDGGDSPLHF